The clone carrying this T cell receptor (beta chain) was observed a few times. The antigen is not known. All of the isolated RNA was reverse transcribed, so expressed TCRB transcripts were sequenced. The table came from immunoSEQ multiplex PCR; TCRdb's copy has only in-frame clones and leaves some out. This table holds about 110,000 clones, under 40% found once. The CDR3 is 14 amino acids. Germline V CDR1 and CDR2: MNHNY, SVGAGI (reference sequence). With 2 bases clipped from V and 6 bases from J, the junction kept 3 bases outside the gene matches. The data were taken from a study of beta chain features in type 1 diabetes. General study results and limits: Shorter TCRB CDR3s, moderately but significantly so, marked every one of the four CD4+ subsets in Type 1 diabetes patients. Among type 1 diabetes patients, VDJ junctions had fewer insertions and more deletions. HLA influence on TCRB rearrangement stayed unresolved here.

This rearrangement joins TRBV6-6 to TRBJ1-2, with 10 bases lining up with TRBD1. The TCR sequence derives from a woman aged 18-29 years in good health. Sequenced input: stem cell memory CD4+ T cells from blood. The CDR3 DNA follows: TGTGCCAGCAGTTACCTAGACAGGGGGCATGGCTACACCTTC. Amino acids: CASSYLDRGHGYTF.